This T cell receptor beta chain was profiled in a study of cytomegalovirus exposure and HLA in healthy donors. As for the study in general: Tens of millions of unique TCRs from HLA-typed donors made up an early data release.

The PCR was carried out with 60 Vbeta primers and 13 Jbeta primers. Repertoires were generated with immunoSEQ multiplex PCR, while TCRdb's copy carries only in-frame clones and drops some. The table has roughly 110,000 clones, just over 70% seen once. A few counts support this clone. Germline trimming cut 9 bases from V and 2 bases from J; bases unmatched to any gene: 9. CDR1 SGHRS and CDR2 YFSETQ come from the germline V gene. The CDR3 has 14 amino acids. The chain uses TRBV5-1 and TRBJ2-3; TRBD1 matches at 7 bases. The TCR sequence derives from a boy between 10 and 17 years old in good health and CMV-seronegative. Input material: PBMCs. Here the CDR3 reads CATARGTVTDTQYF. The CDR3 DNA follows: TGCGCCACCGCCAGGGGGACAGTCACAGATACGCAGTATTTT.